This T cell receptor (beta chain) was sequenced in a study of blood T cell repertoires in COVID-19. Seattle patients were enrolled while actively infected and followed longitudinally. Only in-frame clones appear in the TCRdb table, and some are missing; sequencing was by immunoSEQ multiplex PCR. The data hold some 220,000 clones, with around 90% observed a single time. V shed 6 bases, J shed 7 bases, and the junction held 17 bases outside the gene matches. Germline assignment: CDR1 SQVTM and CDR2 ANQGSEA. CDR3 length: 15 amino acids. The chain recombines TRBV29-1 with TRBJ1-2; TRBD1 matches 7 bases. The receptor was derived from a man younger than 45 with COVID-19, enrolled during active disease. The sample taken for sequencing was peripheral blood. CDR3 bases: TGCAGCGTAAAAGCCTCCGACAGGGATCCCGGTGGCTACACCTTC. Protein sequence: CSVKASDRDPGGYTF.